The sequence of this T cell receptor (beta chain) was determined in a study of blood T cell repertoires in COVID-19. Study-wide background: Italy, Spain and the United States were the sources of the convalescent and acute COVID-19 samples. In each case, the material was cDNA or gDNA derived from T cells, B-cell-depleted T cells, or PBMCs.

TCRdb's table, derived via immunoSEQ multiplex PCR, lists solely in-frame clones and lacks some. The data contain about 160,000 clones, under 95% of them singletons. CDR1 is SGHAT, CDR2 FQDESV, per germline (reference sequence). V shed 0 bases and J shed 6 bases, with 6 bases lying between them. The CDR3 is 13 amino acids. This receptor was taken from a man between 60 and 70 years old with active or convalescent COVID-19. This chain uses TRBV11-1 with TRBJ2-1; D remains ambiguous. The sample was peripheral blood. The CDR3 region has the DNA TGTGCCAGCAGCTTAGCCCTAGTCAATGAGCAGTTCTTC. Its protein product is CASSLALVNEQFF.